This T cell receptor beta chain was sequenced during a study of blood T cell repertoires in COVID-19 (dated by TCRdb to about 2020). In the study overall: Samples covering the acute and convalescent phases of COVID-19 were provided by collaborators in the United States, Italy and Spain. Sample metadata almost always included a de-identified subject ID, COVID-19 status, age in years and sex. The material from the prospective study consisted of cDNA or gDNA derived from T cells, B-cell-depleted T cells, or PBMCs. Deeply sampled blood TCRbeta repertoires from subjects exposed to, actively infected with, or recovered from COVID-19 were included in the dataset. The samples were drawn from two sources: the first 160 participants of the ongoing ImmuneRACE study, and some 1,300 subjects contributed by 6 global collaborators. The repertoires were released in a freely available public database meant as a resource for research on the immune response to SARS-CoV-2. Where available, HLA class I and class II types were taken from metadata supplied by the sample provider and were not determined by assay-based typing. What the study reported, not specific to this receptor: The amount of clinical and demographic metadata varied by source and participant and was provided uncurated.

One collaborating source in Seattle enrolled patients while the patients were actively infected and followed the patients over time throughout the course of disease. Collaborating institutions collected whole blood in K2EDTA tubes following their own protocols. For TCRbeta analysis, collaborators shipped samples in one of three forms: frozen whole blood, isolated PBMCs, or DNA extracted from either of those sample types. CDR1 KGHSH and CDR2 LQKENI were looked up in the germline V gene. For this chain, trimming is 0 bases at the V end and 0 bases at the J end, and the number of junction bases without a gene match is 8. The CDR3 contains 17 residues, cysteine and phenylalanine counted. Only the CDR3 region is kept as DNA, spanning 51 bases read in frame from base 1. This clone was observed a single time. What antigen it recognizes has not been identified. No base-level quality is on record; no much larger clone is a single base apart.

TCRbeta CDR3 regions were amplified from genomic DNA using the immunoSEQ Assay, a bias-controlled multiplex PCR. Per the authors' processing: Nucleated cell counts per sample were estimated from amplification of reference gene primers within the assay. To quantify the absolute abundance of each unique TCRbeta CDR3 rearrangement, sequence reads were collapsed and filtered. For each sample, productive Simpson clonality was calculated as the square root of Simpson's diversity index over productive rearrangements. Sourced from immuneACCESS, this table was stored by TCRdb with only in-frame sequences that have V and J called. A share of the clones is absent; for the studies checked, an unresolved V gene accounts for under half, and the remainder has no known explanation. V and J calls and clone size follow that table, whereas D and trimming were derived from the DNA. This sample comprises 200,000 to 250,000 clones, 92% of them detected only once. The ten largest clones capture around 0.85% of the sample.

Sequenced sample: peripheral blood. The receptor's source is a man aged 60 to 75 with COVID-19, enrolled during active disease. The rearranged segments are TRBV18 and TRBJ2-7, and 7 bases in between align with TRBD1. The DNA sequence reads TGTGCCAGCTCACCACCATTAGGGGGCGGTCCCTCCTACGAGCAGTACTTC. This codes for CASSPPLGGGPSYEQYF.